This is a list of T cell receptor beta chains from one sample in a study of blood T cell repertoires in COVID-19. Using immunoSEQ multiplex PCR, the repertoire was profiled, and TCRdb retains in-frame clones only, with some absent. The data show under 200,000 clones, around 87% seen once. Sequenced material: peripheral blood. Source of these receptors: a man in his 60s with COVID-19, enrolled during active disease. Each CDR3 is given with its conserved first and last residue. A D gene is named only where the DNA matches it firmly. The size field is filled for only some rows; it gives once, few, many or a size class.

V: TRBV13
size: once
J: TRBJ2-3
D: .
DNA: TGTGCCAGCAGCTTAGGGTATTTCGGCAGGCCAAGCAGCACAGATACGCAGTATTTT
CDR3: CASSLGYFGRPSSTDTQYF

V: TRBV4-3
size: few
J: TRBJ1-6
D: .
DNA: TGCGCCAGCAGCCCTGGGGAGGGAAGGAATTCACCCCTCCACTTT
CDR3: CASSPGEGRNSPLHF

V: TRBV4-2
size: once
J: TRBJ2-2
D: .
DNA: TGTGCCAGCAGCCAAGTAGACAGAGACACCGGGGAGCTGTTTTTT
CDR3: CASSQVDRDTGELFF

V: TRBV18
size: .
J: TRBJ1-2
D: TRBD1
DNA: TGTGCCAGCTCACCACTTCTCGGACAGGGAGAGAATGGCTACACCTTC
CDR3: CASSPLLGQGENGYTF

V: TRBV6-2/TRBV6-3
size: .
J: TRBJ2-2
D: TRBD2
DNA: TGTGCCAGCAGTTCCGGACTAGCGACCGGGGAGCTGTTTTTT
CDR3: CASSSGLATGELFF

V: TRBV5-1
size: few
J: TRBJ2-5
D: .
DNA: TGCGCCAGCAGCTTGGCCGTAGGGGCTCGACAAGAGACCCAGTACTTC
CDR3: CASSLAVGARQETQYF

V: TRBV6-5
size: .
J: TRBJ2-7
D: .
DNA: TGTGCCAGCAGTTTGATCCCGGGATCTGCTGGGGAGCAGTACTTC
CDR3: CASSLIPGSAGEQYF

V: TRBV2
size: .
J: TRBJ1-2
D: TRBD1
DNA: TGTGCCAGAGTTACAGGGGGGGGGAACTATGGCTACACCTTC
CDR3: CARVTGGGNYGYTF

V: TRBV28
size: .
J: TRBJ1-5
D: .
DNA: TGTGCCAGCAGCCTGACAGATTTCAATCAGCCCCAGCATTTT
CDR3: CASSLTDFNQPQHF

V: TRBV19
size: .
J: TRBJ1-5
D: .
DNA: TGTGCCAGTACCCATGGGGCAGTCTCTAACAATCAGCCCCAGCATTTT
CDR3: CASTHGAVSNNQPQHF

V: TRBV19
size: .
J: TRBJ2-2
D: .
DNA: TGTGCCAGTAGAAAAGGGGGGGCTATTTCCACCGGGGAGCTGTTTTTT
CDR3: CASRKGGAISTGELFF

V: TRBV29-1
size: few
J: TRBJ2-1
D: TRBD2
DNA: TGCAGCGGAAAGGGACTAGCGGGATATAATGAGCAGTTCTTC
CDR3: CSGKGLAGYNEQFF

V: TRBV4-3
size: .
J: TRBJ1-2
D: .
DNA: TGCGCCAGCAGCCAAGAACAGCGGGACTATGGCTACACCTTC
CDR3: CASSQEQRDYGYTF

V: TRBV5-8
size: once
J: TRBJ1-2
D: .
DNA: TGTGCCAGCAGGTCCAGGGGAACTTCGTACTATGGCTACACCTTC
CDR3: CASRSRGTSYYGYTF

V: TRBV5-6
size: .
J: TRBJ1-2
D: .
DNA: TGTGCCAGCAGCCCCCGTCAGGGGTGGGGCTACACCTTC
CDR3: CASSPRQGWGYTF

V: TRBV7-2
size: once
J: TRBJ1-3
D: .
DNA: TGTGCCAGCAGCGCACAGGGAGGAAACACCATATATTTT
CDR3: CASSAQGGNTIYF

V: TRBV29-1
size: .
J: TRBJ2-2
D: .
DNA: TGCAGCGTTGTGGGCCAGGTCCGCGGGGAGCTGTTTTTT
CDR3: CSVVGQVRGELFF

V: TRBV6-2/TRBV6-3
size: .
J: TRBJ1-3
D: .
DNA: TGTGCCAGCAGTTCGGTCCACTCTGGAAACACCATATATTTT
CDR3: CASSSVHSGNTIYF

V: TRBV5-1
size: few
J: TRBJ2-7
D: .
DNA: TGCGCCAGCAGCCCCGAGATGGCGGGGACCTACGAGCAGTACTTC
CDR3: CASSPEMAGTYEQYF

V: TRBV5-1
size: .
J: TRBJ2-3
D: TRBD2
DNA: TGCGCCAGCAGCTTGGGAGCGGGGGCCCGCGGAGATACGCAGTATTTT
CDR3: CASSLGAGARGDTQYF

V: TRBV4-3
size: .
J: TRBJ2-3
D: TRBD2
DNA: TGCGCCAGCAGCCAAGGACTTTCCAGCGGGAGTCCCACAGATACGCAGTATTTT
CDR3: CASSQGLSSGSPTDTQYF

V: TRBV24-1
size: .
J: TRBJ2-1
D: .
DNA: TGTGCCACCAGCAGAGGGCAGGGCGGGGATGAGCAGTTCTTC
CDR3: CATSRGQGGDEQFF

V: TRBV28
size: .
J: TRBJ1-2
D: .
DNA: TGTGCCAGCAGTTCCCACCTTACAGGGACGATCGTTGGCTACACCTTC
CDR3: CASSSHLTGTIVGYTF

V: TRBV6-5
size: .
J: TRBJ1-3
D: .
DNA: TGTGCCAGCAGGCGGGACGGACGCTCTGGAAACACCATATATTTT
CDR3: CASRRDGRSGNTIYF

V: TRBV7-3
size: once
J: TRBJ1-1
D: .
DNA: TGTGCCAGCAGCTTACAGGCCACAGGAACGACTGAAGCTTTCTTT
CDR3: CASSLQATGTTEAFF

V: TRBV30
size: .
J: TRBJ1-2
D: TRBD1
DNA: TGTGCCTGGAGACTAGGGGGCGGGGGCTACACCTTC
CDR3: CAWRLGGGGYTF

V: TRBV29-1
size: .
J: TRBJ2-1
D: TRBD2
DNA: TGCAGCACTAGCGGGGGGACCTCTCATGAGCAGTTCTTC
CDR3: CSTSGGTSHEQFF

V: TRBV30
size: .
J: TRBJ1-2
D: TRBD1
DNA: TGTGCCTGGAATCCCGACAGGGGGCCTGGCTACACCTTC
CDR3: CAWNPDRGPGYTF

V: TRBV28
size: once
J: TRBJ2-4
D: .
DNA: TGTGCCAGCAGTCGTATAGCCAAAAACATTCAGTACTTC
CDR3: CASSRIAKNIQYF

V: TRBV14
size: .
J: TRBJ2-7
D: .
DNA: TGTGCCAGCAGCCAAGAACTCCGGTACGAGCAGTACTTC
CDR3: CASSQELRYEQYF

V: TRBV11-3
size: .
J: TRBJ2-5
D: TRBD1
DNA: TGTGCCAGCAGCCCCCGGACAGGGGCCTCCCAAGAGACCCAGTACTTC
CDR3: CASSPRTGASQETQYF

V: TRBV19
size: .
J: TRBJ1-6
D: .
DNA: TGTGCCACCAGGGGACAACCGGGTTCACCCCTCCACTTT
CDR3: CATRGQPGSPLHF

V: TRBV10-3
size: .
J: TRBJ1-5
D: TRBD1
DNA: TGTGCCATCAGTGGACAGGGAGACCAGCCCCAGCATTTT
CDR3: CAISGQGDQPQHF

V: TRBV6-5
size: .
J: TRBJ1-3
D: .
DNA: TGTGCCAGCAGTTACTCTCAGGGTTCTGGAAACACCATATATTTT
CDR3: CASSYSQGSGNTIYF

V: TRBV6-2/TRBV6-3
size: once
J: TRBJ2-5
D: .
DNA: TGTGCCAGCAGTTACGGACAGGTCGGGGGTAGAAGGGAGACCCAGTACTTC
CDR3: CASSYGQVGGRRETQYF

V: TRBV4-1
size: .
J: TRBJ1-5
D: TRBD1
DNA: TGCGCCAGCAGCCGTGTGGGACAGCTCAATCAGCCCCAGCATTTT
CDR3: CASSRVGQLNQPQHF

V: TRBV3-1/TRBV3-2
size: .
J: TRBJ1-2
D: .
DNA: TGTGCCAGCAGCCTCCAGGCCAGGGACTATGGCTACACCTTC
CDR3: CASSLQARDYGYTF

V: TRBV6-6
size: .
J: TRBJ1-1
D: .
DNA: TGTGCCAGCAGTTACACAGCCGGGAGCAACACTGAAGCTTTCTTT
CDR3: CASSYTAGSNTEAFF

V: TRBV10-3
size: .
J: TRBJ2-6
D: .
DNA: TGTGCCATCAGTGAGCCGGGTCTCCTTGGGGCCAACGTCCTGACTTTC
CDR3: CAISEPGLLGANVLTF

V: TRBV4-1
size: .
J: TRBJ1-5
D: TRBD1
DNA: TGCGCCAGCAGCCATGGACAGGGGGAGGCGAATCAGCCCCAGCATTTT
CDR3: CASSHGQGEANQPQHF

V: TRBV19
size: .
J: TRBJ1-6
D: .
DNA: TGTGCCAGTAGTATGGCGGAAAGCTCCTATAATTCACCCCTCCACTTT
CDR3: CASSMAESSYNSPLHF

V: TRBV5-8
size: .
J: TRBJ2-6
D: .
DNA: TGTGCCAGCAGCTTGTGGAGTCCTGGGGCCAACGTCCTGACTTTC
CDR3: CASSLWSPGANVLTF

V: TRBV2
size: .
J: TRBJ1-3
D: .
DNA: TGTGCCAGCAGTGATCTCGGAAACACCATATATTTT
CDR3: CASSDLGNTIYF

V: TRBV9
size: .
J: TRBJ2-1
D: .
DNA: TGTGCCAGCAGCGTTACAGGGAATGAGCAGTTCTTC
CDR3: CASSVTGNEQFF

V: TRBV24-1
size: .
J: TRBJ2-5
D: TRBD2
DNA: TGTGCCACCAGTGATTCGACTAGCGGGAGGACGAAGACCCAGTACTTC
CDR3: CATSDSTSGRTKTQYF

V: TRBV7-2
size: .
J: TRBJ1-6
D: TRBD1
DNA: TGTGCCAGCAGCTTAGGACAGGGAAGGAATTCACCCCTCCACTTT
CDR3: CASSLGQGRNSPLHF